This T cell receptor (beta chain) was observed in a study of technical replicates of blood from a few donors (dated by TCRdb to 2015 to 2018). The method was the immunoSEQ multiplex PCR assay. In TCRdb, the immuneACCESS table is reduced to in-frame sequences with V and J assigned. These tables do not hold every clone; where another copy was compared, an unresolved V gene accounts for under half, and the others remain unexplained. A total of roughly 62,000 clones appear in this sample, approximately 94% of them only once. The top ten clonotypes cover around 3% of the sample. As encoded in the germline V gene, CDR1 is MNHEY while CDR2 is SVGAGI. The CDR3 goes from the cysteine to the phenylalanine over 11 residues. Left in the record is the CDR3 DNA by itself, 33 bases read in frame from the first base. V gives up 2 bases and J gives up 11 bases, and the segment between their germline ends measures 9 bases.

As concerns this clone: It has no known antigen specificity. Base-call qualities are not available, and no considerably larger clone is one nucleotide away.

Sequenced input: PBMCs. The chain links TRBV6-5 with TRBJ1-2; TRBD1 is possibly the D segment (5 matching bases). This TCR came from a human donor in good health. Some clones in this sample may be carry-over from other donors' samples. DNA sequence: TGTGCCAGCAGTTACAAGGGGAATTACACCTTC. Translated, it reads CASSYKGNYTF.